This T cell receptor beta chain appears in the sequencing data of a study of blood T cell repertoires in COVID-19. Study as a whole: Whether acute or convalescent, the COVID-19 samples came from the United States, Italy and Spain. Nucleic acid was either cDNA or gDNA, and it came from T cells, B-cell-depleted T cells, or PBMCs.

This CDR3 comprises 12 residues. V was cut by 7 bases and J by 10 bases, with 14 bases left in between. It was during active infection that Seattle patients were enrolled and then longitudinally followed. Under the authors' procedure: Nucleated cell counts were estimated from reference gene primer amplification. The method was immunoSEQ multiplex PCR; TCRdb's version includes in-frame clones alone and lacks a portion of them. That table gives V, J and clone size, and the DNA gave D and trimming. The sample lists 400,000 to 450,000 clones; around 88% were seen once. The rearrangement uses TRBV12-3 or TRBV12-4 and TRBJ1-5; weak D call: TRBD1 (5 bases). The source of this sequence is a woman between 50 and 59 years old with COVID-19, enrolled during active disease. The sequencing input was peripheral blood. The CDR3 nucleotides read TGTGCCAGCACTACCCCGGGGGGTCCCCAGCATTTT. Translation: CASTTPGGPQHF.